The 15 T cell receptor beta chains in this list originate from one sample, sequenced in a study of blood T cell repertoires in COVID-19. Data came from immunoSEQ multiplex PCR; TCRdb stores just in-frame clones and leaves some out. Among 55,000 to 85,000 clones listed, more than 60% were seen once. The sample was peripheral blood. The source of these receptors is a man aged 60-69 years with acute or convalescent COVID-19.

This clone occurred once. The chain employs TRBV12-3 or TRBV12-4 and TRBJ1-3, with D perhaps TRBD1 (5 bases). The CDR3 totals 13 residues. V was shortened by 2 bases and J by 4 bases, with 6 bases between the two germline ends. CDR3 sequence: CASSLWGGNTIYF. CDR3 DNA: TGTGCCAGCAGTTTATGGGGCGGAAACACCATATATTTT.

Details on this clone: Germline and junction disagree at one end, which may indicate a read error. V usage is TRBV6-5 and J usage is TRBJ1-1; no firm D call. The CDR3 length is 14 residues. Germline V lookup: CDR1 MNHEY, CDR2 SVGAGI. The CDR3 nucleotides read TGTGCCAGCAGTTACCTGGGCATGAACACTGAAGTTTTCTTT. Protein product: CASSYLGMNTEVFF.

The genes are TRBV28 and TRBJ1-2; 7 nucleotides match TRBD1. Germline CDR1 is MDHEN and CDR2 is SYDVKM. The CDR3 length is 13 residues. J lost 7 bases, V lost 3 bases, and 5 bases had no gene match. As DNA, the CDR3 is TGTGCCAGCAGTTTTACAGGGGTTGGTGGCTACACCTTC. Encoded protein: CASSFTGVGGYTF.

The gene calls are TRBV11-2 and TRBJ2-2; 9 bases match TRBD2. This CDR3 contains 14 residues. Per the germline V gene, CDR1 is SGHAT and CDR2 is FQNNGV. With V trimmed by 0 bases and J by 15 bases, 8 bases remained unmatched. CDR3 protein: CASSLDGLAGMMFF. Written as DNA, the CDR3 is TGTGCCAGCAGCTTAGATGGGCTAGCGGGGATGATGTTTTTT.

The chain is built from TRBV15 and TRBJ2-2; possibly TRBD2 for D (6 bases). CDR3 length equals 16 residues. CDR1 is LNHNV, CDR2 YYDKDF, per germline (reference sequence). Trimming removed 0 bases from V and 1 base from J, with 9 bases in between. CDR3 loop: CATSRDPGENTGELFF. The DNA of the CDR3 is TGTGCCACCAGCAGAGATCCGGGAGAGAACACCGGGGAGCTGTTTTTT.

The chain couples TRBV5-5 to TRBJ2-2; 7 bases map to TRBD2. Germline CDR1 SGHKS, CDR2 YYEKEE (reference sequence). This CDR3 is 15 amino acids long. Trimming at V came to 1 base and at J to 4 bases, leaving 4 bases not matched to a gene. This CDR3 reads CASSLRREITGELFF. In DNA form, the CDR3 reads TGTGCCAGCAGCTTGCGGCGGGAGATCACCGGGGAGCTGTTTTTT.

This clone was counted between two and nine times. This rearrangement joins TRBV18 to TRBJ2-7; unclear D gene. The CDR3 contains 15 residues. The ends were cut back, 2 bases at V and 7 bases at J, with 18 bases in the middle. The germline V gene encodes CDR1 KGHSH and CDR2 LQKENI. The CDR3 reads CASSPVVDRRGEQYF. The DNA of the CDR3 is TGTGCCAGCTCACCAGTCGTCGACCGACGAGGAGAGCAGTACTTC.

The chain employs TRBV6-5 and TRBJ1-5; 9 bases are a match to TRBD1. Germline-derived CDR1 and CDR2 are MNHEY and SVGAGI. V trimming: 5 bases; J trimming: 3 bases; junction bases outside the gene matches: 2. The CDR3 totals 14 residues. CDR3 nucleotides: TGTGCCAGCAGTAGGACAGGGGTCAATCAGCCCCAGCATTTT. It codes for CASSRTGVNQPQHF.

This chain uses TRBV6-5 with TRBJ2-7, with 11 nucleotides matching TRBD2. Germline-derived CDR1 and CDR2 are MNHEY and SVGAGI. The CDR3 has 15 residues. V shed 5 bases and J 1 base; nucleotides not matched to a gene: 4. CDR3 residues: CASSLLAGASYEQYF. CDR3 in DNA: TGTGCCAGCAGTCTACTAGCGGGGGCTTCCTACGAGCAGTACTTC.

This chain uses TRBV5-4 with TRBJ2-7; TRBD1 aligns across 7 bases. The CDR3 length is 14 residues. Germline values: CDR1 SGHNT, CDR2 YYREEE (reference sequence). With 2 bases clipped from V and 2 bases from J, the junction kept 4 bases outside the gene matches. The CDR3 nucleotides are TGTGCCAGCAGCTTAGACAGGGTTACCTACGAGCAGTACTTC. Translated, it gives CASSLDRVTYEQYF.

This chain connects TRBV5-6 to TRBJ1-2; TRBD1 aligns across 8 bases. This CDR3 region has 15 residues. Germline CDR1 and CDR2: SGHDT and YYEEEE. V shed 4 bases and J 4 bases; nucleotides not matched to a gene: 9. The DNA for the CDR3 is TGTGCCAGCAGCCACCAGGGGGCGGGAACCTATGGCTACACCTTC. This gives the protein CASSHQGAGTYGYTF. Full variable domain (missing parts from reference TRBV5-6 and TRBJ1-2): DAGVTQSPTHLIKTRGQQVTLRCSPKSGHDTVSWYQQALGQGPQFIFQYYEEEERQRGNFPDRFSGHQFPNYSSELNVNALLLGDSALYLCASSHQGAGTYGYTFGSGTRLTVV.

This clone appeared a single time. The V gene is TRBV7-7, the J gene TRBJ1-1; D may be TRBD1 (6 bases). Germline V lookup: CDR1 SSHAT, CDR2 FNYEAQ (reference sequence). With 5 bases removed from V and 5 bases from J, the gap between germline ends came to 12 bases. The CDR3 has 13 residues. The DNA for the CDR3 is TGTGCCAGCAGCCCCACCAGGGGAACTGAAGCTTTCTTT. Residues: CASSPTRGTEAFF. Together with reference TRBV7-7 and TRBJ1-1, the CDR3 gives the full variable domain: GAGVSQSPRYKVTKRGQDVTLRCDPISSHATLYWYQQALGQGPEFLTYFNYEAQPDKSGLPSDRFSAERPEGSISTLTIQRTEQRDSAMYRCASSPTRGTEAFFGQGTRLTVV.

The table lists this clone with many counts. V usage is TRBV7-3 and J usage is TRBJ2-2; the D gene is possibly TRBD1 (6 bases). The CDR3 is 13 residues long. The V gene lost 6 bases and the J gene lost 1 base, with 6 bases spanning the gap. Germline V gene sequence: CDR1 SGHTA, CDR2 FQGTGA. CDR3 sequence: CASRDRNTGELFF. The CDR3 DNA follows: TGTGCCAGCAGGGACAGGAACACCGGGGAGCTGTTTTTT.

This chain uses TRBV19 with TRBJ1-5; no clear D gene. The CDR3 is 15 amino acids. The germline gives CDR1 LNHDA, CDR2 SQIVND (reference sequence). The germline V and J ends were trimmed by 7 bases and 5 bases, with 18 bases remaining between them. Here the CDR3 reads CASIGLRERYQPQHF. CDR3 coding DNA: TGTGCCAGTATCGGACTCCGCGAGCGTTATCAGCCCCAGCATTTT.

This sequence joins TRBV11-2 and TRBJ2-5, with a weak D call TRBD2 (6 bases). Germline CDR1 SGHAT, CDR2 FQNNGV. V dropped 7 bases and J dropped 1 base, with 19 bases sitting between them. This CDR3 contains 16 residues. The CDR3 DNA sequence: TGTGCCAGCACCTCGGGGGACTCCAGTTTCCAAGAGACCCAGTACTTC. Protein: CASTSGDSSFQETQYF. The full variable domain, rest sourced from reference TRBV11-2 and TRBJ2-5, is EAGVAQSPRYKIIEKRQSVAFWCNPISGHATLYWYQQILGQGPKLLIQFQNNGVVDDSQLPKDRFSAERLKGVDSTLKIQPAKLEDSAVYLCASTSGDSSFQETQYFGPGTRLLVL.